The clone carrying this T cell receptor (beta chain) was detected once. Antigen specificity is unknown. A junction end diverges from the germline sequence, so it may reflect a read error. This sample was taken from a study of a mutant IDH1 vaccine in newly diagnosed glioma. About the research overall: Patients got radiotherapy, temozolomide, or both beforehand, and most got both. General study findings and limits: Whatever changes occurred in top peripheral T cell clonotypes seemed unrelated to pseudoprogression.

Indicated time point: baseline, week 1 (first vaccination visit). Treatment: pre-vaccination baseline after standard-of-care therapy. Method: immunoSEQ multiplex PCR; TCRdb's copy keeps in-frame clones and lacks some. The table shows around 17,000 clones, with 95% to 96% occurring only once. Here the sequenced sample was peripheral blood mononuclear cells (PBMCs), taken from a glioma patient treated with radiotherapy, temozolomide or both. This sequence originates from a woman aged 18-30 years with glioma. Some clones in this sample may be carry-over from other donors' samples.

CDR3 sequence: CASGGGRNPGELFF. The CDR3 region has the DNA TGTGCTAGTGGTGGCGGGAGGAACCCCGGGGAGCTGTTTTTT. This chain uses TRBV12-5 with TRBJ2-2, with 8 bases lining up with TRBD2. Per germline, CDR1 LGHNT and CDR2 FRNRAP. The CDR3 sequence is 14 residues long.